The 4 T cell receptor beta chains reported below all come from one sample, sequenced in a study of CD8+ T cells in alopecia areata. Sequencing templates came from extracted RNA that was reverse transcribed into cDNA. Assay used: immunoSEQ multiplex PCR; TCRdb lists only in-frame clones, some missing. The data show 90,000 to 150,000 clones, with roughly 66% seen just once and roughly 3.1% held by the top ten. The sequenced sample consisted of CD4+ T cells sorted from blood. Receptors were obtained from a human donor in good health.

The V gene is TRBV5-1, the J gene TRBJ1-6, with 7 nucleotides matching TRBD1. The CDR3 has 14 amino acids. The junction had 2 bases not matched to a gene; V was cut back by 0 bases and J by 8 bases. Germline assignment: CDR1 SGHRS and CDR2 YFSETQ. CDR3 loop: CASSLGDSDSPLHF. DNA for the CDR3: TGCGCCAGCAGCTTGGGGGACAGCGATTCACCCCTCCACTTT.

The chain links TRBV10-3 to TRBJ1-1; D gene unclear. The CDR3 contains 17 residues. The germline V and J ends were trimmed by 3 bases and 5 bases, with 22 bases remaining between them. Per germline, CDR1 ENHRY and CDR2 SYGVKD. The CDR3 nucleotides are TGTGCCATCAGTGAAGTGAGACTGACGGAACGAGGGACTGAAGCTTTCTTT. It encodes CAISEVRLTERGTEAFF.

The CDR3 nucleotides are TGCGCCAGCAGCCCAAGGGTCCTCCCTGGGGTTCAGTACTTC. Protein: CASSPRVLPGVQYF. V and J are TRBV4-1 and TRBJ2-4; D is unclear. Trimming left V 4 bases short and J 11 bases short, with 18 bases between. The CDR3 consists of 14 residues. Germline V CDR1 and CDR2: MGHRA, YSYEKL.

V and J are TRBV29-1 and TRBJ1-2; no reliable D call. CDR1 and CDR2 (germline): SQVTM, ANQGSEA. The V end was cut by 5 bases, the J end by 1 base, with 8 bases between. CDR3 size: 12 residues. The CDR3 sequence is CSVSDINYGYTF. CDR3 sequence (DNA): TGCAGCGTTTCCGACATTAACTATGGCTACACCTTC.